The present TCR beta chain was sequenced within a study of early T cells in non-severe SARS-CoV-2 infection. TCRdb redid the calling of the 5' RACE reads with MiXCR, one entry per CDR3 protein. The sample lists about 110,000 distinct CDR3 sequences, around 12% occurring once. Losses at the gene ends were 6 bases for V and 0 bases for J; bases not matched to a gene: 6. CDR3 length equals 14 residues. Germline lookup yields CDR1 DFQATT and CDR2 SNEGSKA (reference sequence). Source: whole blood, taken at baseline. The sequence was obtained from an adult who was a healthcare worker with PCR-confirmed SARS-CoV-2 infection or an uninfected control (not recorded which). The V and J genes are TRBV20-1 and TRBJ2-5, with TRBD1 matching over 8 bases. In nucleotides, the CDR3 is TGCAGTGCCCCGGACAGGGCCTACCAAGAGACCCAGTACTTC. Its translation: CSAPDRAYQETQYF.